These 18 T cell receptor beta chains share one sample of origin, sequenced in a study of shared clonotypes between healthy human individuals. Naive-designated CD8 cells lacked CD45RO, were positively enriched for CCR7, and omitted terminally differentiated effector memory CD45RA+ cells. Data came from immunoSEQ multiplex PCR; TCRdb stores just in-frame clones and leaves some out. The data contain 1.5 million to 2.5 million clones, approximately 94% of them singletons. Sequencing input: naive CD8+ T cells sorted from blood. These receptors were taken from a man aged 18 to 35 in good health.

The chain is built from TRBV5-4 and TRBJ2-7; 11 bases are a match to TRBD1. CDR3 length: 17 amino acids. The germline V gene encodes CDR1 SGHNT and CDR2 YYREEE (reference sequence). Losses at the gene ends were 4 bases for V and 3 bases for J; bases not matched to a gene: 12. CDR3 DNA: TGTGCCAGCAGCCCTGGGACAGGGGGTGTTTGGGACTACGAGCAGTACTTC. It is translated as CASSPGTGGVWDYEQYF.

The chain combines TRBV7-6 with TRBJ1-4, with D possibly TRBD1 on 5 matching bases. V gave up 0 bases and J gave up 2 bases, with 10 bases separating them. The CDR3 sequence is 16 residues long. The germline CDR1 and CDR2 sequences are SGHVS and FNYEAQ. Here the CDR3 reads CASSLAGVDTNEKLFF. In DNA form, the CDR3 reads TGTGCCAGCAGCTTAGCGGGGGTCGATACTAATGAAAAACTGTTTTTT.

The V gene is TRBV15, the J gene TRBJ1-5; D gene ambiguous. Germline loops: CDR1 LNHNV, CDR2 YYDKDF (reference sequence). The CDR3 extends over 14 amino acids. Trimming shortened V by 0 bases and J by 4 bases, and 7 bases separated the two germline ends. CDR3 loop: CATSRDSPNQPQHF. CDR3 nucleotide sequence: TGTGCCACCAGCAGAGACAGCCCGAATCAGCCCCAGCATTTT.

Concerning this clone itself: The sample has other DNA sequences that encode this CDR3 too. The CDR3 region is CASSQGPPYEQYF. The CDR3 bases are TGCGCCAGCAGCCAAGGGCCGCCCTACGAGCAGTACTTC. The gene calls are TRBV4-1 and TRBJ2-7; unclear D gene. The V and J ends lost 1 base and 2 bases respectively, with 6 bases between them. Looked up from germline, CDR1 is MGHRA and CDR2 is YSYEKL. The CDR3 runs to 13 residues.

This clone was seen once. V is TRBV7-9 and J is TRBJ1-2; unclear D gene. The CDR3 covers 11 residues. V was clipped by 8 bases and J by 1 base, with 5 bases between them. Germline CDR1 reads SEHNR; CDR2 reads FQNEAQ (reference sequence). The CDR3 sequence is CASGINYGYTF. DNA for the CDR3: TGTGCCAGCGGGATTAACTATGGCTACACCTTC.

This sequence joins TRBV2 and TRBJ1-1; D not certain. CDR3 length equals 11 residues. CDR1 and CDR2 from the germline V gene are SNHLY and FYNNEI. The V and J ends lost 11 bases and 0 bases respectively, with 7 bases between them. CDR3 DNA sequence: TGTGCCGGATACATGAACACTGAAGCTTTCTTT. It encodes CAGYMNTEAFF.

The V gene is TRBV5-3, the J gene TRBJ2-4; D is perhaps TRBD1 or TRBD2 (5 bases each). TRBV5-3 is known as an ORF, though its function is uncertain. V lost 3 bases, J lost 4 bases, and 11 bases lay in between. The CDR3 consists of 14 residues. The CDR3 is CARSSPGRKNIQYF. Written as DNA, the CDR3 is TGTGCCAGAAGCTCACCGGGACGTAAAAACATTCAGTACTTC.

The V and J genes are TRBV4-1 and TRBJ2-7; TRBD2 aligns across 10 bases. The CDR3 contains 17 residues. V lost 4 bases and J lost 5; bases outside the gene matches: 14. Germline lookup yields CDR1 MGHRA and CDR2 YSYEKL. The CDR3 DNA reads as TGCGCCAGCAGCCTGCGATTAGCGGGGGGCATTGGGCACGAGCAGTACTTC. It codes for CASSLRLAGGIGHEQYF.

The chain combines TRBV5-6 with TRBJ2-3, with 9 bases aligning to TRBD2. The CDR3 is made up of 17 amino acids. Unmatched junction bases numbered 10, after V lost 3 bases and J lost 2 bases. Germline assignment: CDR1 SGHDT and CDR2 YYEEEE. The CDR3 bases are TGTGCCAGCAGCTCTAACTCCGGGACTAGCATCACAGATACGCAGTATTTT. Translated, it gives CASSSNSGTSITDTQYF.

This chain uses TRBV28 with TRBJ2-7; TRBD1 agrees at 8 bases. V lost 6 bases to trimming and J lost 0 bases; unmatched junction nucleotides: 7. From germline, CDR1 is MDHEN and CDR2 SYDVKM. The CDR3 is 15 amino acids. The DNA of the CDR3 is TGTGCCAGCAGCGCCTGGACAGGGTTCTCCTACGAGCAGTACTTC. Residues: CASSAWTGFSYEQYF. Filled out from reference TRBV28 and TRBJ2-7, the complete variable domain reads DVKVTQSSRYLVKRTGEKVFLECVQDMDHENMFWYRQDPGLGLRLIYFSYDVKMKEKGDIPEGYSVSREKKERFSLILESASTNQTSMYLCASSAWTGFSYEQYFGPGTRLTVT.

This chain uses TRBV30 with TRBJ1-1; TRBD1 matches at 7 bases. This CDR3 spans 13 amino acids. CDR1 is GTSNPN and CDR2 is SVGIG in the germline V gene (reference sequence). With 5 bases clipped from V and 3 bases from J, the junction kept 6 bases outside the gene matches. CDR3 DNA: TGTGCCTGGGCGCGGGACAGTTACACTGAAGCTTTCTTT. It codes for CAWARDSYTEAFF.

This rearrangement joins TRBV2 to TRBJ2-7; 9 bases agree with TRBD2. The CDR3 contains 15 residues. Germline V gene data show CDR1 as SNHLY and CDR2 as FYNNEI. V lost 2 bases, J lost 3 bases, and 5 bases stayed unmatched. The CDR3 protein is CASSESGTSLYEQYF. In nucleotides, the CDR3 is TGTGCCAGCAGTGAATCCGGGACTAGCCTCTACGAGCAGTACTTC.

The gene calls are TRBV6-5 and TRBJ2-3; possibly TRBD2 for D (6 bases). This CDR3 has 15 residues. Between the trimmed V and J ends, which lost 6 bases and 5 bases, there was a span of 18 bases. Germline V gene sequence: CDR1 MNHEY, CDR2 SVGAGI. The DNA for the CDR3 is TGTGCCAGCAGCTTCGTCTCGGAGGGGAGAGATACGCAGTATTTT. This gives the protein CASSFVSEGRDTQYF.

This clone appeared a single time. As DNA, the CDR3 is TGTGCCAGCAGCCCCTTCCATCCCGGGGCATACAATGAGCAGTTCTTC. The encoded protein is CASSPFHPGAYNEQFF. This chain links TRBV6-4 with TRBJ2-1, with D perhaps given as TRBD1 or TRBD2 (5 bases each). Germline-derived CDR1 and CDR2 are MRHNA and SNTAGT. V dropped 6 bases and J dropped 4 bases, with 19 bases sitting between them. There are 16 residues in the CDR3.

CDR3 bases: TGTGCCAGCAGCTTACCCGGCGGAAGCCAGGGAGGCTATGGCTACACCTTC. Amino acids: CASSLPGGSQGGYGYTF. The V and J genes are TRBV7-8 and TRBJ1-2, with D possibly matching TRBD1 (5 bases). The germline gives CDR1 SGHVS, CDR2 FQNEAQ. The CDR3 spans 17 residues. The V end was cut by 2 bases, the J end by 4 bases, with 20 bases between. The entire variable domain, with the rest obtained from reference TRBV7-8 and TRBJ1-2, is as follows: GAGVSQSPRYKVAKRGQDVALRCDPISGHVSLFWYQQALGQGPEFLTYFQNEAQLDKSGLPSDRFFAERPEGSVSTLKIQRTQQEDSAVYLCASSLPGGSQGGYGYTFGSGTRLTVV.

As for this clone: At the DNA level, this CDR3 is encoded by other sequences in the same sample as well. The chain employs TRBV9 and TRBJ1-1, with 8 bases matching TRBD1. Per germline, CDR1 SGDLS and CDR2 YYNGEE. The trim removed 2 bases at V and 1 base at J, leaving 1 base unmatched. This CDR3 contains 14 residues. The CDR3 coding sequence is TGTGCCAGCAGCGTGGGACAGGCGAACACTGAAGCTTTCTTT. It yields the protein CASSVGQANTEAFF.

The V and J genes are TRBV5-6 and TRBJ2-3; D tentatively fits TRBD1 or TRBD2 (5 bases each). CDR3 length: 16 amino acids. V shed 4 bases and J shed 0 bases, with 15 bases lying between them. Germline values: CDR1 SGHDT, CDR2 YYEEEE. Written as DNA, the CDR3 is TGTGCCAGCAGCGGATTTGGGGGAGCTAGCACAGATACGCAGTATTTT. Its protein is CASSGFGGASTDTQYF. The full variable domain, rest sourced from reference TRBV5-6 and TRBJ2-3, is DAGVTQSPTHLIKTRGQQVTLRCSPKSGHDTVSWYQQALGQGPQFIFQYYEEEERQRGNFPDRFSGHQFPNYSSELNVNALLLGDSALYLCASSGFGGASTDTQYFGPGTRLTVL.

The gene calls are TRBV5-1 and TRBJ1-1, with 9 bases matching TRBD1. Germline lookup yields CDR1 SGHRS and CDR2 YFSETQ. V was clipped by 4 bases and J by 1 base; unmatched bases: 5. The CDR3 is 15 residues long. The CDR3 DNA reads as TGCGCCAGCAGCCCCTGGGACAGGGAGAACACTGAAGCTTTCTTT. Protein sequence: CASSPWDRENTEAFF.